Listed below are T cell receptor beta chains from one sample, sequenced in a study of blood T cell repertoires in COVID-19. Sequencing used immunoSEQ multiplex PCR; TCRdb keeps in-frame clones, though not all of them. The sample has about 390,000 clones; approximately 87% are singletons. Sequencing input: PBMCs or T cells enriched from blood (not recorded which). Receptor source: a woman in her fifties or sixties who had recovered from COVID-19. CDR3s include the opening cysteine and the closing phenylalanine or tryptophan. Fields, in order: V gene, clone size, D gene, J gene, CDR3 protein, CDR3 DNA. D genes are given only for firm matches. Only part of the rows carry a size: once, few, many, or a class if the clone is expanded.

TRBV7-2	-	-	TRBJ2-7	CASSARRSAYEQYF	TGTGCCAGCAGCGCCCGACGGAGTGCCTACGAGCAGTACTTC
TRBV5-1	-	-	TRBJ1-1	CASSLFPQGNTEAFF	TGCGCCAGCAGCTTGTTCCCACAGGGGAACACTGAAGCTTTCTTT
TRBV19	-	-	TRBJ1-5	CASSIGSGLYQPQHF	TGTGCCAGTAGTATAGGATCAGGTCTTTATCAGCCCCAGCATTTT
TRBV19	-	TRBD1	TRBJ1-2	CASSMDRGGGYTF	TGTGCCAGTAGTATGGACAGGGGCGGGGGCTACACCTTC
TRBV10-1	-	TRBD1	TRBJ1-1	CASGTGKNTEAFF	TGCGCCAGCGGGACAGGTAAGAACACTGAAGCTTTCTTT
TRBV5-1	-	TRBD1	TRBJ2-7	CASSQGQTYEQYF	TGCGCCAGCAGCCAGGGACAGACCTACGAGCAGTACTTC
TRBV3-1/TRBV3-2	once	-	TRBJ2-7	CASSQGTTFSYEQYF	TGTGCCAGCAGCCAAGGGACTACCTTCTCCTACGAGCAGTACTTC
TRBV7-2	-	-	TRBJ2-1	CASSLARGNYNEQFF	TGTGCCAGCAGCTTAGCCCGGGGGAACTACAATGAGCAGTTCTTC
TRBV13	-	-	TRBJ2-1	CASSLVYQGLWNEQFF	TGTGCCAGCAGCTTAGTTTACCAGGGACTTTGGAATGAGCAGTTCTTC
TRBV10-3	-	-	TRBJ2-3	CAISESSGSRGGTDTQYF	TGTGCCATCAGTGAGTCGAGCGGTTCCCGCGGGGGCACAGATACGCAGTATTTT
TRBV4-1	-	-	TRBJ1-2	CASSQDGVGQGGGYTF	TGCGCCAGCAGCCAAGATGGAGTGGGTCAGGGAGGTGGCTACACCTTC
TRBV28	-	TRBD1	TRBJ1-2	CASSLGQGHYGYTF	TGTGCCAGCAGTTTGGGACAGGGCCACTATGGCTACACCTTC
TRBV4-2	-	TRBD1	TRBJ1-1	CASSPRTGFTEAFF	TGTGCCAGCAGCCCTAGGACAGGCTTCACTGAAGCTTTCTTT
TRBV3-1/TRBV3-2	once	-	TRBJ1-4	CASSQTRGGPTNEKLFF	TGTGCCAGCAGCCAAACCCGGGGAGGGCCAACTAATGAAAAACTGTTTTTT
TRBV7-9	-	-	TRBJ1-2	CASSRNHGDYGYTF	TGTGCCAGCAGCCGAAACCACGGGGACTATGGCTACACCTTC
TRBV29-1	-	TRBD1	TRBJ2-5	CSVAQRQGSVLVETQYF	TGCAGCGTTGCCCAGAGACAGGGTTCGGTTTTGGTGGAGACCCAGTACTTC
TRBV2	-	-	TRBJ2-1	CASRPTKGHNEQFF	TGTGCCAGCCGGCCAACGAAGGGGCACAATGAGCAGTTCTTC
TRBV7-9	-	-	TRBJ2-5	CASSARGDRNQETQYF	TGTGCCAGCAGCGCAAGGGGGGACAGAAACCAAGAGACCCAGTACTTC
TRBV28	-	-	TRBJ2-7	CASRVSVTSYEQYF	TGTGCCAGCAGGGTGAGCGTGACCTCCTACGAGCAGTACTTC
TRBV7-9	few	-	TRBJ1-5	CATSIIGEGSNQPQHF	TGTGCCACCTCTATTATAGGGGAGGGTAGCAATCAGCCCCAGCATTTT
TRBV9	few	TRBD1	TRBJ1-2	CASSVEGQGSYGYTF	TGTGCCAGCAGCGTAGAGGGACAGGGGAGCTATGGCTACACCTTC
TRBV30	-	TRBD1	TRBJ2-7	CAWKTGYRYEQYF	TGTGCCTGGAAGACAGGGTATCGCTACGAGCAGTACTTC
TRBV2	-	-	TRBJ1-1	CASSYRDMNTEAFF	TGTGCCAGCAGCTACCGGGACATGAACACTGAAGCTTTCTTT
TRBV19	-	-	TRBJ1-6	CASSITGTNSPLHF	TGTGCCAGTAGTATCACAGGGACAAATTCACCCCTCCACTTT
TRBV5-6	-	-	TRBJ1-1	CASSLSQANTEAFF	TGTGCCAGCAGCTTATCTCAAGCTAACACTGAAGCTTTCTTT
TRBV7-9	-	-	TRBJ1-2	CASSLIQGYGYTF	TGTGCCAGCAGCTTAATCCAGGGATATGGCTACACCTTC
TRBV11-3	few	-	TRBJ1-1	CASSEQGPATEAFF	TGTGCCAGCAGCGAACAGGGACCTGCCACTGAAGCTTTCTTT
TRBV27	-	-	TRBJ1-5	CASSQDNSNQPQHF	TGTGCCAGCAGTCAGGACAATAGCAATCAGCCCCAGCATTTT
TRBV6-5	once	-	TRBJ1-6	CASSSLARRNSPLHF	TGTGCCAGCAGTTCTCTAGCCCGGAGGAATTCACCCCTCCACTTT
TRBV24-1	once	-	TRBJ2-3	CATSDLTGTSTDTQYF	TGTGCCACCAGTGACCTCACGGGGACTAGCACAGATACGCAGTATTTT
TRBV19	-	-	TRBJ1-1	CASADRRNTEAFF	TGTGCCAGCGCCGACAGACGGAACACTGAAGCTTTCTTT
TRBV2	-	-	TRBJ2-3	CASSDRGLSTDTQYF	TGTGCCAGCAGTGACCGCGGGCTAAGCACAGATACGCAGTATTTT
TRBV5-1	-	TRBD1	TRBJ1-2	CASSLTTGGLGGYTF	TGCGCCAGCAGCTTGACGACAGGGGGTTTGGGCGGCTACACCTTC
TRBV4-2	-	-	TRBJ1-6	CASSQDLGPSPLHF	TGTGCCAGCAGCCAAGATCTGGGCCCGTCACCCCTCCACTTT
TRBV11-2	-	TRBD2	TRBJ2-5	CASSLVGLAGVRETQYF	TGTGCCAGCAGCTTAGTAGGACTAGCGGGGGTTAGAGAGACCCAGTACTTC
TRBV5-4	-	TRBD2	TRBJ2-3	CASSFRVGGVTDTQYF	TGTGCCAGCAGCTTTCGGGTCGGGGGGGTCACAGATACGCAGTATTTT
TRBV6-1	once	-	TRBJ2-1	CASSEVGGAYNEQFF	TGTGCCAGCAGTGAAGTGGGGGGGGCTTACAATGAGCAGTTCTTC
TRBV4-1	-	TRBD1	TRBJ1-1	CASSRGTANTEAFF	TGCGCCAGCAGCCGAGGGACAGCGAACACTGAAGCTTTCTTT
TRBV7-2	-	-	TRBJ1-3	CASSPPGGRSGNTIYF	TGTGCCAGCAGCCCCCCAGGTGGGAGATCCGGAAACACCATATATTTT
TRBV7-9	-	-	TRBJ1-1	CASSFFGGGAFF	TGTGCCAGCAGCTTTTTTGGCGGGGGAGCTTTCTTT
TRBV18	-	-	TRBJ1-5	CASSPYSGGADQPQHF	TGTGCCAGCTCACCCTACAGTGGGGGCGCGGATCAGCCCCAGCATTTT
TRBV11-1	-	TRBD2	TRBJ2-2	CASSFGGGLTGELFF	TGTGCCAGCAGCTTTGGCGGGGGGCTAACCGGGGAGCTGTTTTTT
TRBV7-2	-	-	TRBJ2-3	CASSPPAADTQYF	TGTGCCAGCAGCCCCCCGGCGGCAGATACGCAGTATTTT
TRBV27	-	TRBD1	TRBJ1-4	CARPTGAGSTNEKLFF	TGTGCCAGACCGACAGGGGCAGGGTCAACTAATGAAAAACTGTTTTTT
TRBV5-1	-	-	TRBJ1-3	CASTLSGETGNTIYF	TGCGCCAGTACTCTATCGGGGGAGACGGGAAACACCATATATTTT
TRBV5-5	-	TRBD1	TRBJ1-1	CASSFWDSNEAFF	TGTGCCAGCAGCTTTTGGGACAGCAATGAAGCTTTCTTT
TRBV7-3	-	TRBD2	TRBJ2-5	CASSLTSGRQETQYF	TGTGCCAGCAGCTTAACTAGCGGGCGCCAAGAGACCCAGTACTTC
TRBV5-1	-	-	TRBJ1-2	CASSRGGGVPHNYGYTF	TGCGCCAGCAGCCGGGGTGGAGGGGTCCCCCATAACTATGGCTACACCTTC
TRBV19	once	TRBD1	TRBJ2-7	CASSRTGEVYEQYF	TGTGCCAGTAGTAGGACAGGGGAAGTTTACGAGCAGTACTTC
TRBV11-2	-	TRBD1	TRBJ1-2	CASSSTGTGGYGYTF	TGTGCCAGCAGCTCGACAGGGACCGGAGGCTATGGCTACACCTTC
TRBV30	-	-	TRBJ1-6	CAWSTGVGGSWNSPLHF	TGTGCCTGGAGCACGGGTGTGGGGGGAAGTTGGAATTCACCCCTCCACTTT
TRBV10-3	-	-	TRBJ2-5	CAISEPTGNRETQYF	TGTGCCATCAGTGAACCTACGGGGAACCGAGAGACCCAGTACTTC
TRBV30	once	-	TRBJ2-3	CAWDSGGADTQYF	TGTGCCTGGGACTCTGGGGGGGCGGATACGCAGTATTTT
TRBV19	-	-	TRBJ1-5	CASTPRGPGQRNQPQHF	TGTGCCAGTACCCCACGTGGGCCGGGACAAAGAAATCAGCCCCAGCATTTT
TRBV29-1	-	-	TRBJ2-5	CSVEELYRARYQETQYF	TGCAGCGTTGAAGAGCTTTACAGGGCCCGTTACCAAGAGACCCAGTACTTC
TRBV29-1	-	-	TRBJ2-1	CSVEDGERRAIYNEQFF	TGCAGCGTTGAAGATGGGGAGCGAAGGGCTATTTACAATGAGCAGTTCTTC
TRBV5-1	-	TRBD1	TRBJ2-2	CASSLGGQGSNTGELFF	TGCGCCAGCAGCTTGGGGGGACAGGGATCGAACACCGGGGAGCTGTTTTTT
TRBV9	-	-	TRBJ1-5	CASSPTGNNQPQHF	TGTGCCAGCAGCCCAACAGGGAACAATCAGCCCCAGCATTTT
TRBV28	-	-	TRBJ2-3	CASSSADSPAQYF	TGTGCCAGCAGTTCGGCGGACTCGCCAGCGCAGTATTTT
TRBV7-2	-	-	TRBJ2-2	CASSPSSVTGELFF	TGTGCCAGCAGCCCGAGTAGCGTCACCGGGGAGCTGTTTTTT